This T cell receptor (beta chain) was captured by sequencing in a study of blood T cell repertoires in COVID-19. Study at large: Samples came from the United States, Italy and Spain, spanning acute and convalescent COVID-19. The cDNA or gDNA used as material had been derived from T cells, B-cell-depleted T cells, or PBMCs.

V lost 6 bases and J lost 1, with 15 bases in between. CDR3 length: 15 residues. Germline V gene data show CDR1 as KGHSH and CDR2 as LQKENI. In the study's own analysis: Nucleated cell number was recorded as an estimate derived from reference gene primer amplification. Assay: immunoSEQ multiplex PCR; the TCRdb copy retains only in-frame clones and omits some. D and trimming were read from the DNA, whereas the V and J calls and clone size are those reported in that table. This table has over 55,000 clones, 85% appearing once. This chain connects TRBV18 to TRBJ1-1; D is possibly TRBD1 (6 bases). The clonotype originates from a man in his forties or fifties with acute or convalescent COVID-19. The specimen sequenced was peripheral blood. CDR3 DNA sequence: TGTGCCAGCTCCCCCCGGGCAGGGGAGAACACTGAAGCTTTCTTT. This gives the protein CASSPRAGENTEAFF.